This T cell receptor beta chain was captured by sequencing in a study of T cells in Graves' hyperthyroidism and ophthalmopathy. Overall study results and limits: Ophthalmopathy was model-predicted a median roughly 6.3 months pre-onset.

About this clonotype itself: As yet, its antigen is unknown.

Cells are PBMCs isolated from roughly 10 ml of fresh blood. The CDR3 spans 12 residues. Between the trimmed V and J ends, which lost 5 bases and 3 bases, there was a span of 9 bases. CDR1 is DFQATT, CDR2 SNEGSKA, per germline (reference sequence). Regions amplified from RNA transcripts were the TCR beta CDR3 regions. A set of HTBI primers served as the primers for a first-round RT-PCR of the TCR CDR3. Via MiXCR, TCRdb re-called the multiplex PCR reads, giving one row per CDR3 protein. The sample includes fewer than 550,000 distinct CDR3 sequences, more than 15% of them seen just once. Material: blood. The sequence derives from a woman aged 18-35 years with Graves' hyperthyroidism. This sequence joins TRBV20-1 and TRBJ2-3; no firm D call. The DNA for the CDR3 is TGCAGTGCTTTAGGTGGGACAGATACGCAGTATTTT. Translation gives CSALGGTDTQYF.